The T cell receptor (beta chain) described here comes from a study of shared clonotypes between healthy human individuals. Study findings and constraints: Researchers sampled only blood; tissue repertoires likely differ.

Per germline, CDR1 GTSNPN and CDR2 SVGIG (reference sequence). V was trimmed by 2 bases and J by 5 bases, leaving 6 bases between them. The CDR3 runs to 11 residues. Splitting of each subset's genomic DNA was done evenly across several immunoSEQ plates. Produced via immunoSEQ multiplex PCR; TCRdb's table is partial and in-frame only. The sample comprises more than 900,000 clones, 78% of which are singletons, and around 0.6% rests with the top ten. This clone occurred once. Its antigen is not known. The same CDR3 arises from other DNA sequences in this sample as well. Everyone who donated was a Caucasian adult who lived in Nashville, Tennessee.

The receptor was derived from a man between 18 and 29 years old in good health. Some clones in this sample may be carry-over from other donors' samples. The chain combines TRBV30 with TRBJ1-1; D call uncertain. The sample was memory CD4+ T cells from PBMCs. Regarding subset: CD45RA-negative fraction. The CDR3 DNA follows: TGTGCCTGGAGTAAAGGAACTGAAGCTTTCTTT. Amino acid sequence: CAWSKGTEAFF.